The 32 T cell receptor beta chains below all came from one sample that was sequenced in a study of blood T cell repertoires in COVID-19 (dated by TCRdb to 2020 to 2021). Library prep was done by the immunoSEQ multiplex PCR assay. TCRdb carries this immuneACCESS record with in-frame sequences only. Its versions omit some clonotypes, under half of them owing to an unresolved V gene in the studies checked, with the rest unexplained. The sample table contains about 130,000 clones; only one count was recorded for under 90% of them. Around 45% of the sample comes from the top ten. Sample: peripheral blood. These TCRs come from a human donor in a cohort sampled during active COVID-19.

The CDR3 DNA reads as TGTGCCAGCTCGGGGTCCTGGGGCACTGAAGCTTTCTTT. Its protein is CASSGSWGTEAFF. This rearrangement joins TRBV3-1 (or the pseudogene TRBV3-2) to TRBJ1-1; D not resolved. The V and J ends lost 8 bases and 4 bases respectively, with 14 bases between them. The CDR3 is made up of 13 amino acids. Germline V gene data show CDR1 as LGHDT and CDR2 as YNNKEL (reference sequence).

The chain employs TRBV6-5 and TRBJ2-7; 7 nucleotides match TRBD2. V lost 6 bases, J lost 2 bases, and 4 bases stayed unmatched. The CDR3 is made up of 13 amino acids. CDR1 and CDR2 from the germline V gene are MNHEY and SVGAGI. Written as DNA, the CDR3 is TGTGCCAGCAGGGCTAGCGGAGCCTACGAGCAGTACGTC. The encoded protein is CASRASGAYEQYV.

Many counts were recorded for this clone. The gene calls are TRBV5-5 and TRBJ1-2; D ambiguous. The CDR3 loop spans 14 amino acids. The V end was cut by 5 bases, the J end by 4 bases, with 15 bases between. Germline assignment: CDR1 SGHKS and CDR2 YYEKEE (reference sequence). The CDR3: CASSSPMRAYGYTF. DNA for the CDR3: TGTGCCAGCAGTTCTCCCATGAGGGCCTATGGCTACACCTTC.

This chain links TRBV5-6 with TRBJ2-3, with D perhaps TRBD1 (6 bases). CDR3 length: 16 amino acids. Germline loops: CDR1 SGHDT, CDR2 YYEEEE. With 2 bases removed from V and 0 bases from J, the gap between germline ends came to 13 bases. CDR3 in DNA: TGTGCCAGCAGCTTTACGATGGACAGTAGCACAGATACGCAGTATTTT. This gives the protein CASSFTMDSSTDTQYF.

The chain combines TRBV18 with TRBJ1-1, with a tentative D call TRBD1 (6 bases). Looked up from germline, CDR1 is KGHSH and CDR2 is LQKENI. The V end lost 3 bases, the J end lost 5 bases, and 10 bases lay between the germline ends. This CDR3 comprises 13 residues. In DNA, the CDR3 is TGTGCCAGCTCACCCAACAGGGATACTGAAGCTTTCTTT. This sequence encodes CASSPNRDTEAFF. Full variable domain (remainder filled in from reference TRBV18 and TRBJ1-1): NAGVMQNPRHLVRRRGQEARLRCSPMKGHSHVYWYRQLPEEGLKFMVYLQKENIIDESGMPKERFSAEFPKEGPSILRIQQVVRGDSAAYFCASSPNRDTEAFFGQGTRLTVV.

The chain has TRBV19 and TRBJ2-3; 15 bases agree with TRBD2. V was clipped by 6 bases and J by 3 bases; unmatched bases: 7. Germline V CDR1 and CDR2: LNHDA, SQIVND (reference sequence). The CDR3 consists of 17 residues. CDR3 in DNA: TGTGCCAGTAGGCCTACGGGGACTAGCGGGGGGACAGATACGCAGTATTTT. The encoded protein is CASRPTGTSGGTDTQYF.

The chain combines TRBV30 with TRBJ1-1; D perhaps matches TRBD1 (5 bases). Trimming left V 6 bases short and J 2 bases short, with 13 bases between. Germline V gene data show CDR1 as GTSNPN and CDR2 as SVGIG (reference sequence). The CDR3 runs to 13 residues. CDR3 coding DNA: TGTGCCTGCACCAGGGCAGATAACACTGAAGCTTTCTTT. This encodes CACTRADNTEAFF.

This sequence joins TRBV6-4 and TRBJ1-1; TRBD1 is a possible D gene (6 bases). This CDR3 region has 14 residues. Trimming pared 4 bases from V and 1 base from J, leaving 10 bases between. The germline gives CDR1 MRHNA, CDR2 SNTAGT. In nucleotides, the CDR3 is TGTGCCAGCAGTGTTGACAGGTGGAACACTGAAGCTTTCTTT. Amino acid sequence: CASSVDRWNTEAFF.

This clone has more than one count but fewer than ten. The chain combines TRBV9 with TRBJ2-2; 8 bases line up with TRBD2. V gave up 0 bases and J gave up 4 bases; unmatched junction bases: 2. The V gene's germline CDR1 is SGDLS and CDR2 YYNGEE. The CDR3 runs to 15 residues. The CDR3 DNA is TGTGCCAGCAGCGTAGTAGCGGGATTCACCGGGGAGCTGTTTTTT. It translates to CASSVVAGFTGELFF.

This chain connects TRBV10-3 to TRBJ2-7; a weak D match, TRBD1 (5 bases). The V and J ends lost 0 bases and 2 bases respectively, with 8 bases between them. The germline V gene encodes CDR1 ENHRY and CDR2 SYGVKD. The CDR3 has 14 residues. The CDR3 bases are TGTGCCATCAGTGAGTCCCAGGGCGCCTACGAGCAGTACTTC. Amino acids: CAISESQGAYEQYF.

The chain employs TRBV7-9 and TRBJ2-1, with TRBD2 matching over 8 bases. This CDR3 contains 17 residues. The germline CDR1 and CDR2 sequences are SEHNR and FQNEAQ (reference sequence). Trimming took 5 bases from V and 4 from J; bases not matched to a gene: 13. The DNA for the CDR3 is TGTGCCAGCAGCCCCCTCCGGAGGCGGGAGGAGTACAATGAGCAGTTCTTC. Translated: CASSPLRRREEYNEQFF. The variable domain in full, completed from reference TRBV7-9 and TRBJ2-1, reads DTGVSQNPRHKITKRGQNVTFRCDPISEHNRLYWYRQTLGQGPEFLTYFQNEAQLEKSRLLSDRFSAERPKGSFSTLEIQRTEQGDSAMYLCASSPLRRREEYNEQFFGPGTRLTVL.

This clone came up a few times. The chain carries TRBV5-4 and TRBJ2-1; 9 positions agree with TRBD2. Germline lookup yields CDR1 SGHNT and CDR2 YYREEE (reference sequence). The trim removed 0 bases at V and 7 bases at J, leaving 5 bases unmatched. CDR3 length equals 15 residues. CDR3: CASSLGLAGSNEQFF. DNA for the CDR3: TGTGCCAGCAGCTTGGGGCTAGCGGGAAGTAATGAGCAGTTCTTC.

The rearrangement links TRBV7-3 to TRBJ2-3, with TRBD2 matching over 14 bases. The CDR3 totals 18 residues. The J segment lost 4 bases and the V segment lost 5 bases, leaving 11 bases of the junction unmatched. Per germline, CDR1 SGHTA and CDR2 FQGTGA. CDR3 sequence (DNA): TGTGCCAGCAGCGTCCGCCCGGGACTAGCGGGAGAAGCAGATACGCAGTATTTT. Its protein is CASSVRPGLAGEADTQYF.

The CDR3 bases are TGTGCCAGCAGCTCCTTCTGGTCAGGGGGTAGGTTGGAGTGGCAGCCCCAGCATTTT. This sequence encodes CASSSFWSGGRLEWQPQHF. J is TRBJ1-5 and V is TRBV7-9, with TRBD1 matching over 7 bases. V trimming: 4 bases; J trimming: 7 bases; junction bases outside the gene matches: 22. The CDR3 covers 19 residues. The germline CDR1 and CDR2 sequences are SEHNR and FQNEAQ (reference sequence). Based on the CDR3 plus reference TRBV7-9 and TRBJ1-5, the full variable domain is DTGVSQNPRHKITKRGQNVTFRCDPISEHNRLYWYRQTLGQGPEFLTYFQNEAQLEKSRLLSDRFSAERPKGSFSTLEIQRTEQGDSAMYLCASSSFWSGGRLEWQPQHFGDGTRLSIL.

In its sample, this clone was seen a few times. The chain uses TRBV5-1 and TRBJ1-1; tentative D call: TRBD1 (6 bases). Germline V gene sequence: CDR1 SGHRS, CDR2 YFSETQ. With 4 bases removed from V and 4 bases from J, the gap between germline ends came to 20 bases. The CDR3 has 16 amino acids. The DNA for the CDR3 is TGCGCCAGCAGCCCCCTCCTTGGCAGGGGTGGCACTGAAGCTTTCTTT. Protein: CASSPLLGRGGTEAFF.

The CDR3 loop is CASSLAPQETQYF. The CDR3 nucleotides read TGTGCCAGCAGCTTAGCCCCGCAAGAGACCCAGTACTTC. V gene TRBV7-9 combines with J gene TRBJ2-5; no reliable D call. This CDR3 region has 13 residues. Between the trimmed V and J ends, which lost 0 bases and 2 bases, there was a span of 4 bases. CDR1 and CDR2 (germline): SEHNR, FQNEAQ (reference sequence). The full variable domain, with the rest looked up from reference TRBV7-9 and TRBJ2-5, is DTGVSQNPRHKITKRGQNVTFRCDPISEHNRLYWYRQTLGQGPEFLTYFQNEAQLEKSRLLSDRFSAERPKGSFSTLEIQRTEQGDSAMYLCASSLAPQETQYFGPGTRLLVL.

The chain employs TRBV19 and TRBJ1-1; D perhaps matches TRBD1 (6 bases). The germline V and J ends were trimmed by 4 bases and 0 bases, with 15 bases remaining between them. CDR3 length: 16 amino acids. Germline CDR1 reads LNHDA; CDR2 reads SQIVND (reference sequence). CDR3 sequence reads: CASSKSRTDLNTEAFF. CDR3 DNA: TGTGCCAGTAGTAAATCTCGGACAGATTTGAACACTGAAGCTTTCTTT.

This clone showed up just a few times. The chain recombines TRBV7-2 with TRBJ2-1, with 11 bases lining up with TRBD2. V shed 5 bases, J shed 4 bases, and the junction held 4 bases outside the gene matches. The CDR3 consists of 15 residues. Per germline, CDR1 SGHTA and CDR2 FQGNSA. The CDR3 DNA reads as TGTGCCAGCAGCCAGACTAGCGGGGCTTACAATGAGCAGTTCTTC. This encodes CASSQTSGAYNEQFF. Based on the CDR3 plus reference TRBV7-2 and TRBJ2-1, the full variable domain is GAGVSQSPSNKVTEKGKDVELRCDPISGHTALYWYRQSLGQGLEFLIYFQGNSAPDKSGLPSDRFSAERTGGSVSTLTIQRTQQEDSAVYLCASSQTSGAYNEQFFGPGTRLTVL.

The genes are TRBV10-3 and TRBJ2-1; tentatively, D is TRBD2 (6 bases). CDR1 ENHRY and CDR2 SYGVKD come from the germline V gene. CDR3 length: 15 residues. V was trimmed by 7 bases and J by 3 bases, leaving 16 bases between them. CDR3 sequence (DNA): TGTGCCATCACCTTGGGGCGGGAACTCTACAATGAGCAGTTCTTC. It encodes CAITLGRELYNEQFF.

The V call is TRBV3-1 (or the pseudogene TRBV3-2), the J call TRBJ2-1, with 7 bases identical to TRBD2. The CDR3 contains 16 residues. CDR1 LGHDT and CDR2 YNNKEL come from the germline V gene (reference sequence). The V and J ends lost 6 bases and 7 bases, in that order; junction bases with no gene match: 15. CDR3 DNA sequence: TGTGCCAGCAGGCCAAGTAGGAGGACTAGAGGGAATGAGCAGTTCTTC. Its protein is CASRPSRRTRGNEQFF.

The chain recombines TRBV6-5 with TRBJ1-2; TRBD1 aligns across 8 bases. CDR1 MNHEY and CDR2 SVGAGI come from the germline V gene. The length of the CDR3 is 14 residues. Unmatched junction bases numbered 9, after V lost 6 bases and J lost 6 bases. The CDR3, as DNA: TGTGCCAGCAGACCCACGGGACAGGCCCATGGCTACACCTTC. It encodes CASRPTGQAHGYTF.

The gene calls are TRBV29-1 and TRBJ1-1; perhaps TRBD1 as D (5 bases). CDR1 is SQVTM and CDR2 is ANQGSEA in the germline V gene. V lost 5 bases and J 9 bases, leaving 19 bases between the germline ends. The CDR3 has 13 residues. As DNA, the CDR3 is TGCAGCGTTATGATGACAGTCTCAAGCCAAGCTTTCTTT. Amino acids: CSVMMTVSSQAFF.

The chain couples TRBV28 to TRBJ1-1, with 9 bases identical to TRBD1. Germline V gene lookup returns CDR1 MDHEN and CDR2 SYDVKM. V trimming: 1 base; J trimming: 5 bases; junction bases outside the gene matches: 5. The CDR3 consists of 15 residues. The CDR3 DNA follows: TGTGCCAGCAGTTTATCCGGGACAGGGAGAACTGAAGCTTTCTTT. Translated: CASSLSGTGRTEAFF.

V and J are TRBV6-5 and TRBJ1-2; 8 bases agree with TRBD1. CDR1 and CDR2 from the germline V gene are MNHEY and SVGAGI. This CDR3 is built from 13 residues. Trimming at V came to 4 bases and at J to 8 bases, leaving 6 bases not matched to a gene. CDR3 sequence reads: CASSSGQGRGYTF. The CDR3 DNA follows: TGTGCCAGCAGTTCAGGACAGGGCCGCGGCTACACCTTC.

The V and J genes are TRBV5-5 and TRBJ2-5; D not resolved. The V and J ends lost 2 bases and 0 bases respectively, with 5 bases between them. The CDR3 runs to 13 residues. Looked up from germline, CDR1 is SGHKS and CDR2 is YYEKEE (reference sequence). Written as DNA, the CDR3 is TGTGCCAGCAGCTTAACGGACCAAGAGACCCAGTACTTC. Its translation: CASSLTDQETQYF.

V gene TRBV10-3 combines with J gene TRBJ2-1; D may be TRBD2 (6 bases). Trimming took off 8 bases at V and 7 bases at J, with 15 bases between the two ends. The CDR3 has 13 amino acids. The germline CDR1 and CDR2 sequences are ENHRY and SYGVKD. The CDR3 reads CAILDGTFNEQFF. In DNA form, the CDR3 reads TGTGCCATCCTCGACGGGACTTTTAATGAGCAGTTCTTC.

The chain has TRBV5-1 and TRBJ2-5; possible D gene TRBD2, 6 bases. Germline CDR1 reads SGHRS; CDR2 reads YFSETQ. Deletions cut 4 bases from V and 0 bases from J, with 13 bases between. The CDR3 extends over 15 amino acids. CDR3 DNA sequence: TGCGCCAGCAGCCGTAGTAGCGGCGACCAAGAGACCCAGTACTTC. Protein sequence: CASSRSSGDQETQYF.

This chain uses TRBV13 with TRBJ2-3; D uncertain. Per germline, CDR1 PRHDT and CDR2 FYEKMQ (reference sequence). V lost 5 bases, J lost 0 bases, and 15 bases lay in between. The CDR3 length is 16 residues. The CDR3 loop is CASSPLSVTSTDTQYF. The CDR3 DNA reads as TGTGCCAGCAGCCCACTGAGTGTAACTAGCACAGATACGCAGTATTTT.

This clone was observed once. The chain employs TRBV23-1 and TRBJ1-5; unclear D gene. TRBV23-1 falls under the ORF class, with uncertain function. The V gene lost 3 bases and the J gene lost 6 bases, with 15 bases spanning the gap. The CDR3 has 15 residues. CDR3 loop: CASSHKEPCPQPQHF. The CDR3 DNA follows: TGCGCCAGCAGTCATAAAGAGCCCTGCCCTCAGCCCCAGCATTTT.

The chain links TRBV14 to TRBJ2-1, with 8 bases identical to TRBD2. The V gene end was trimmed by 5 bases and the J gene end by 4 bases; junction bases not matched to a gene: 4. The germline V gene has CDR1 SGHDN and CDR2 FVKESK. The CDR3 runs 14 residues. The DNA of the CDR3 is TGTGCCAGCAGCAAGGGACTAGGATACAATGAGCAGTTCTTC. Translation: CASSKGLGYNEQFF.

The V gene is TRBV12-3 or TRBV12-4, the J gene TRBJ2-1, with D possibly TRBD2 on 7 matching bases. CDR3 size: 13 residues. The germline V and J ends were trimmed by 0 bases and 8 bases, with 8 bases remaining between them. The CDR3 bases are TGTGCCAGCAGTTTAGCGGGGGGGCATGAGCAGTTCTTC. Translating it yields CASSLAGGHEQFF.

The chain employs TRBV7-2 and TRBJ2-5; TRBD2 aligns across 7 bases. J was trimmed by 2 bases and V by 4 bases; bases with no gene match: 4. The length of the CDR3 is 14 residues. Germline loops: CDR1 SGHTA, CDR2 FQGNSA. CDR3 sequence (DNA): TGTGCCAGCAGCTCGGGGCGGGGGCAAGAGACCCAGTACTTC. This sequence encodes CASSSGRGQETQYF.